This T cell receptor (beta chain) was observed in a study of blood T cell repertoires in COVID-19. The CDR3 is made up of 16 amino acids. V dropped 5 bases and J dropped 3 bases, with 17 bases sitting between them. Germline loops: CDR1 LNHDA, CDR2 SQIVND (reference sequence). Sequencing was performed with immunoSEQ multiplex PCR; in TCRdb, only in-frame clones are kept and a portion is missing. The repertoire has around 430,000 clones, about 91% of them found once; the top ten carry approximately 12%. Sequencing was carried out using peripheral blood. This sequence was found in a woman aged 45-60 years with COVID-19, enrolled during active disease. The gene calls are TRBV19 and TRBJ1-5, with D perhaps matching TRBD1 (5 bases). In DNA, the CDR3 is TGTGCCAGTAGTCTCCCAGGACACACGTACAATCAGCCCCAGCATTTT. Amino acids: CASSLPGHTYNQPQHF.